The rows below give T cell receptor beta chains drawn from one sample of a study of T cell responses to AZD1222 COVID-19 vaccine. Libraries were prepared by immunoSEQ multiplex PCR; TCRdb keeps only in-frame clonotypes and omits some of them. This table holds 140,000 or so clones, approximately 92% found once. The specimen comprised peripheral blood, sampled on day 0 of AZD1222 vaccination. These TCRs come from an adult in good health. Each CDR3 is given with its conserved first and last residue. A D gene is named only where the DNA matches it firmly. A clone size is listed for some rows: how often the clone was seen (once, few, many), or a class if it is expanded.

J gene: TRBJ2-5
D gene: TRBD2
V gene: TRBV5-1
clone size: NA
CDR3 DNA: TGCGCCAGCAGCTCTCAGGTGCGGGGGGAGACCCAGTACTTC
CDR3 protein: CASSSQVRGETQYF

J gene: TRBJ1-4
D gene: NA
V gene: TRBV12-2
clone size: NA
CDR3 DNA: TGTGCAAGTCGCTTAGCACCCCGGGACGTCCCAACTAATGAAAAACTGTTTTTT
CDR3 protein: CASRLAPRDVPTNEKLFF

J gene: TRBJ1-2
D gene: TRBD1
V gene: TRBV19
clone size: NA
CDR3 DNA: TGTGCCAGTAGTACCCAAGGGGGCTTGGGCTATGGCTACACCTTC
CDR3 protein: CASSTQGGLGYGYTF

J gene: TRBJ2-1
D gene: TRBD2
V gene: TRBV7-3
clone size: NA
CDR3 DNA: TGTGCCAGCAGCCTACTAGCGGGCCCTTACAATGAGCAGTTCTTC
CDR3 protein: CASSLLAGPYNEQFF

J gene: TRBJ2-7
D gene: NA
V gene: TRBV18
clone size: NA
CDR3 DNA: TGTGCCAGCTCACCAGTGGCGATCTACGAGCAGTACTTC
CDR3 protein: CASSPVAIYEQYF

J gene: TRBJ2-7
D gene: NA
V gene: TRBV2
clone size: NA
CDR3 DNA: TGTGCCAGCAGTGAACTACAGAGCTACGAGCAGTACTTC
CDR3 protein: CASSELQSYEQYF

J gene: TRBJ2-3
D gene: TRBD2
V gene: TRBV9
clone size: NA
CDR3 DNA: TGTGCCAGCAGTGGGGGGGGAAATACGCAGTATTTT
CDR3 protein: CASSGGGNTQYF

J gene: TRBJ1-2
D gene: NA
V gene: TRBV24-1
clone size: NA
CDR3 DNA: TGTGCCACCAGTGATTGGCGGAGGGGCGGAGGCTACACCTTC
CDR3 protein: CATSDWRRGGGYTF

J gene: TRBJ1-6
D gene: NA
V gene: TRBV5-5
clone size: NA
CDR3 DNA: TGTGCCAGCAGCTGGGAGAGGAGCTCCTATAATTCACCCCTCCACTTT
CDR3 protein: CASSWERSSYNSPLHF

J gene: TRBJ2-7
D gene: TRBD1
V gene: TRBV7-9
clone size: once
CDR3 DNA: TGTGCCAGCAGCTTAGATGGGACAGGGTTCTACGAGCAGTACTTC
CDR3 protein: CASSLDGTGFYEQYF

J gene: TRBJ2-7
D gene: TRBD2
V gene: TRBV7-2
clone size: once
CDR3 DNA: TGTGCCAGCAGCTTTAGACAGCGGGGCCCTCTCTACGAGCAGTACTTC
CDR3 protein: CASSFRQRGPLYEQYF

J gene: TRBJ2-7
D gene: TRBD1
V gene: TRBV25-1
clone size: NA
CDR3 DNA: TGTGCCAGCAGTGAATCGCTGGGACAGGGATCCTACGAGCAGTACTTC
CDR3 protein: CASSESLGQGSYEQYF

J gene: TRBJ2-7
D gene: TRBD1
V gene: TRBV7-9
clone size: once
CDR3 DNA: TGTGCCAGCAGCGGATCCCAGTCGAAAGGGACAGGGGGCTACGAGCAGTACTTC
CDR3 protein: CASSGSQSKGTGGYEQYF

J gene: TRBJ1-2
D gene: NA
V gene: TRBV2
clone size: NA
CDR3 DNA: TGTGCCAGCAGCTTCGATAGGTTCCATGGGGGAGCAGAGGGTGGCTACACCTTC
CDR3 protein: CASSFDRFHGGAEGGYTF

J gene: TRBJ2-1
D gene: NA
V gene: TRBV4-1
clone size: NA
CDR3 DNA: TGCGCCAGCAGCCAACAGGGAACTGAGCAGTTCTTC
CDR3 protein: CASSQQGTEQFF

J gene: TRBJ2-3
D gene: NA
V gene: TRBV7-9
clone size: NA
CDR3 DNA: TGTGCCAGCAGCTTGACGAGTTATAGCACAGATACGCAGTATTTT
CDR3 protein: CASSLTSYSTDTQYF

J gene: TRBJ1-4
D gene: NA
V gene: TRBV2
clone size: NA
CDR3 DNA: TGTGCCAGCAACCGCAGCCCCAATGAAAAACTGTTTTTT
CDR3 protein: CASNRSPNEKLFF

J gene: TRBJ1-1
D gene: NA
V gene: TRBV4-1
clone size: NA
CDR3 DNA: TGCGCCAGCAGCCAAGTAGGGGCGCGAAGGACTGAAGCTTTCTTT
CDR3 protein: CASSQVGARRTEAFF